This is a list of T cell receptor beta chains from one sample in a study of blood T cell repertoires in COVID-19. Assay used: immunoSEQ multiplex PCR; TCRdb lists only in-frame clones, some missing. The table includes about 110,000 clones, approximately 83% detected once. The sequencing sample was made of peripheral blood. Receptors originate from a woman in her 70s with acute or convalescent COVID-19. Each CDR3 is given with its conserved first and last residue. D genes are given only for firm matches. Not every row has a clone size; where given, it reads once, few, many or a size class.

>TRBV7-8|NA|TRBD1|TRBJ1-5
TGTGCCAGCAGCTCAACTCCACAGGGGGCTGGTAGCAATCAGCCCCAGCATTTT
CASSSTPQGAGSNQPQHF
>TRBV7-9|once|TRBD1|TRBJ1-1
TGTGCCAGCAGCTCCTCGGGACAGGGGGCTGGTGAAGCTTTCTTT
CASSSSGQGAGEAFF
>TRBV19|NA|NA|TRBJ2-6
TGTGCCAGTATGAGCTCTGGGGCCAACGTCCTGACTTTC
CASMSSGANVLTF
>TRBV3-1/TRBV3-2|NA|TRBD2|TRBJ2-7
TGTGCCAGCAGCCCGCTTTCTAGCGGGAGTTTCGAGCAGTACTTC
CASSPLSSGSFEQYF
>TRBV29-1|NA|TRBD2|TRBJ2-2
TGCAGCGTAAGCGGGAGACCCACCGGGGAGCTGTTTTTT
CSVSGRPTGELFF
>TRBV20-1|NA|NA|TRBJ1-2
TGCAGTGCTAGTAGGCGCGGGGGAGTTAACTATGGCTACACCTTC
CSASRRGGVNYGYTF
>TRBV6-5|NA|NA|TRBJ1-6
TGTGCCAGCAGCCCCCGACTTAATTCACCCCTCCACTTT
CASSPRLNSPLHF
>TRBV3-1/TRBV3-2|NA|NA|TRBJ1-6
TGTGCCAGCAGTAGCGGGTCCCGGAATTCACCCCTCCACTTT
CASSSGSRNSPLHF
>TRBV7-3|NA|NA|TRBJ2-1
TGTGCCAGCAGCTTAAGAGGCGGTGCCTACAATGAGCAGTTCTTC
CASSLRGGAYNEQFF
>TRBV10-1|NA|TRBD1|TRBJ2-3
TGCGCCAGCAGTGAGGCCGGGACAGGGGTTGGCACAGATACGCAGTATTTT
CASSEAGTGVGTDTQYF
>TRBV10-3|NA|NA|TRBJ1-2
TGTGCCATCAGTGAATCCAGAAATGGCTACACCTTC
CAISESRNGYTF
>TRBV2|once|TRBD1|TRBJ2-7
TGTGCCAGCAGTGACCCGGGACAGACCTACGAGCAGTACTTC
CASSDPGQTYEQYF
>TRBV18|NA|TRBD2|TRBJ2-2
TGTGCCAGCTCACCACCTAGCGGGGGGACGAACACCGGGGAGCTGTTTTTT
CASSPPSGGTNTGELFF
>TRBV28|NA|NA|TRBJ1-3
TGTGCCAGCAGTGCACTCCCCAGGGGTGGCTCTGGAAACACCATATATTTT
CASSALPRGGSGNTIYF
>TRBV5-5|NA|NA|TRBJ1-5
TGTGCCAGCAGCAATGGAGGTCAGCCCCAGCATTTT
CASSNGGQPQHF
>TRBV5-1|NA|TRBD1|TRBJ1-4
TGCGCCAGCAGCTTGGCCGCGGGCAGGGGGCCTGAAAAACTGTTTTTT
CASSLAAGRGPEKLFF
>TRBV19|NA|NA|TRBJ1-4
TGTGCCAGTAGCCACTCTGCAGGGGCAAACGAAAAACTGTTTTTT
CASSHSAGANEKLFF
>TRBV4-1|NA|TRBD1|TRBJ2-2
TGCGCCAGCAGCCAAGATCTGATGCAGGGACAGATATACACCGGGGAGCTGTTTTTT
CASSQDLMQGQIYTGELFF
>TRBV9|NA|TRBD2|TRBJ2-5
TGTGCCAGCAGCGTAGGCCTTAGCGGGGGGATTGAGACCCAGTACTTC
CASSVGLSGGIETQYF
>TRBV6-2/TRBV6-3|NA|NA|TRBJ2-5
TGTGCCAGCAGCTTAGCGGCAGAGACCCAGTACTTC
CASSLAAETQYF
>TRBV7-2|NA|NA|TRBJ1-5
TGTGCCAGCAGCCCCGGCGGGGGGAATCAGCCCCAGCATTTT
CASSPGGGNQPQHF
>TRBV23-1|NA|TRBD1|TRBJ1-2
TGCGCCAGCGACCGAGGGGACAGCATAAACTATGGCTACACCTTC
CASDRGDSINYGYTF
>TRBV18|NA|NA|TRBJ1-1
TGTGCCAGCTCACCTGCCGGGGGTTCTTACACTGAAGCTTTCTTT
CASSPAGGSYTEAFF
>TRBV3-1/TRBV3-2|NA|NA|TRBJ1-3
TGTGCCAGCAGCCAATTTTATACAGGGAATCGTGGAAACACCATATATTTT
CASSQFYTGNRGNTIYF
>TRBV19|once|NA|TRBJ2-2
TGTGCCAGTAGTCTACAGCCCAACACCGGGGAGCTGTTTTTT
CASSLQPNTGELFF
>TRBV12-3/TRBV12-4|NA|TRBD1|TRBJ2-1
TGTGCCAGCAGCAGGGGGCTCGATGAGCAGTTCTTC
CASSRGLDEQFF
>TRBV28|NA|TRBD1|TRBJ1-5
TGTGCCAGCAGTTACGGGACAGATCAGCCCCAGCATTTT
CASSYGTDQPQHF
>TRBV6-1|NA|NA|TRBJ1-6
TGTGCCAGCAGTGAAGCAGCAGCGAGCTCCTATAATTCACCCCTCCACTTT
CASSEAAASSYNSPLHF
>TRBV28|NA|NA|TRBJ1-2
TGTGCCAGCAGTTTATACGGCAGTGCGGGAGGCTACACCTTC
CASSLYGSAGGYTF
>TRBV28|NA|TRBD2|TRBJ2-7
TGTGCCAGCAGTCAAATAATAGCGGGAGACTACGAGCAGTACTTC
CASSQIIAGDYEQYF
>TRBV5-1|NA|NA|TRBJ2-7
TGCGCCAGCAGCCAGGTGGGGGGAAGAACAGACGAGCAGTACTTC
CASSQVGGRTDEQYF
>TRBV3-1/TRBV3-2|NA|TRBD1|TRBJ1-6
TGTGCCAGCAGCCCGACAGGGGATAATTCACCCCTCCACTTT
CASSPTGDNSPLHF
>TRBV5-6|NA|NA|TRBJ1-4
TGTGCCAGCAGCTTGTGGGGGCGTAGGGCTAATGAAAAACTGTTTTTT
CASSLWGRRANEKLFF